The 2 T cell receptor beta chains below all came from one sample that was sequenced in a study of cytomegalovirus exposure and HLA in healthy donors. Researchers ran the PCR with 60 Vbeta and 13 Jbeta primers. The method was immunoSEQ multiplex PCR; TCRdb's version includes in-frame clones alone and lacks a portion of them. The sample holds about 210,000 clones, nearly 80% seen once. The source material was PBMCs. All receptors come from a male donor in good health and CMV-seronegative.

The chain has TRBV4-3 and TRBJ1-1; D call uncertain. The CDR3 is 15 amino acids. Germline V gene sequence: CDR1 LGHNA, CDR2 YSLEER. Trimming took 0 bases from V and 1 from J, leaving 9 bases between them. CDR3: CASSQELVSNTEAFF. The DNA of the CDR3 is TGCGCCAGCAGCCAAGAACTGGTATCGAACACTGAAGCTTTCTTT.

The V call is TRBV4-1, the J call TRBJ2-1; 9 bases line up with TRBD2. Looked up from germline, CDR1 is MGHRA and CDR2 is YSYEKL. J gave up 6 bases and V 0 bases, and 12 bases lay outside the gene matches. The CDR3 consists of 18 residues. The CDR3 spells CASSQEKIGWREGNEQFF. CDR3 in DNA: TGCGCCAGCAGCCAAGAAAAAATTGGTTGGCGGGAGGGCAATGAGCAGTTCTTC.